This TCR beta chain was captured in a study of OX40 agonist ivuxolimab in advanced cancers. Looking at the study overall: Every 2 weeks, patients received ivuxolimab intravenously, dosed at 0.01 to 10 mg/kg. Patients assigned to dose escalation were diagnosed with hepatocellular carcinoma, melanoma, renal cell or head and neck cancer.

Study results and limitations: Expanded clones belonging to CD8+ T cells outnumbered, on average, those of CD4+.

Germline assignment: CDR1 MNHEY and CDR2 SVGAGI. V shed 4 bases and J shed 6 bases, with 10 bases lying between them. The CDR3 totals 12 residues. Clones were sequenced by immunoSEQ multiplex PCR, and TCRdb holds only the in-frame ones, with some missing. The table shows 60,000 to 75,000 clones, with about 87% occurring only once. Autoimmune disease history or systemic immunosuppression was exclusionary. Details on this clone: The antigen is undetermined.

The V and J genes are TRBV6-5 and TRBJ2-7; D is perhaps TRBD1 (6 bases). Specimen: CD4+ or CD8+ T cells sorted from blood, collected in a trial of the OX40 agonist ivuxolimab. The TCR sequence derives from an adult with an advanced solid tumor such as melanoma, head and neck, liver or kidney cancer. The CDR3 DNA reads TGTGCCAGCAGTTTGGACAGAAGCGAGCAGTACTTC. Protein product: CASSLDRSEQYF.